The rows below give T cell receptor beta chains drawn from one sample of a study of T cells after yellow fever vaccination. TCRdb processed the 5' RACE reads anew with MiXCR; each CDR3 protein has one entry. Of over 200,000 distinct CDR3 sequences listed, over 6.5% were seen once; the top ten hold about 0.95%. The input for sequencing was CD4+ T cells sorted from PBMCs, taken on the day of the yellow fever booster vaccination. These receptors were collected from a man younger than 40 who received the YFV17D yellow fever vaccine. CDR3s include the opening cysteine and the closing phenylalanine or tryptophan. A D gene is named only where the DNA matches it firmly. Not every row has a clone size; where given, it reads once, few, many or a size class.

V gene	clone size	J gene	D gene	CDR3 DNA	CDR3 protein
TRBV23-1	many	TRBJ2-2	-	TGCGCCAGCCCTCGTACGGGCGGGGAGCTGTTTTTT	CASPRTGGELFF
TRBV7-2	many	TRBJ2-3	TRBD1	TGTGCCAGCAGCGCCCGACAGGGCCCTGAAGATACGCAGTATTTT	CASSARQGPEDTQYF
TRBV19	-	TRBJ2-2	-	TGTGCCAGTAGTATACCCACCGGGGAGCTGTTTTTT	CASSIPTGELFF
TRBV23-1	few	TRBJ1-1	-	TGCGCCAGCAGTCATCGCCTAGGGCACACTGAAGCTTTCTTT	CASSHRLGHTEAFF
TRBV18	few	TRBJ2-2	-	TGTGCCAGCTCGGACGGGGCCACCGGGGAGCTGTTTTTT	CASSDGATGELFF
TRBV6-5	-	TRBJ2-5	-	TGTGCCAGCAGTTACTCGATGAAAGGGGCGCAAGAGACCCAGTACTTC	CASSYSMKGAQETQYF
TRBV27	few	TRBJ2-6	-	TGTGCCAGCAGTTTTTGGCAGGGCGCTGGGGCCAACGTCCTGACTTTC	CASSFWQGAGANVLTF
TRBV10-3	many	TRBJ2-3	TRBD2	TGTGCCATCAGGGACACTAGCGGGAGGGTGGCAGATACGCAGTATTTT	CAIRDTSGRVADTQYF
TRBV11-2	-	TRBJ2-2	TRBD1	TGTGCCAGCAGCCTAGGACAGGGGAAGCGGGCCGGGGAGCTGTTTTTT	CASSLGQGKRAGELFF
TRBV5-6	few	TRBJ2-3	TRBD2	TGTGCCAGCAGCCTTCGCCTAGCGGGAGACTACACAGATACGCAGTATTTT	CASSLRLAGDYTDTQYF
TRBV19	many	TRBJ2-5	-	TGTGCCAGCACCAGTGACAGTCAAGAGACCCAGTACTTC	CASTSDSQETQYF
TRBV12-3/TRBV12-4	many	TRBJ2-5	-	TGTGCCAGCACCCCTGGCACGGCGGAAGAGACCCAGTACTTC	CASTPGTAEETQYF
TRBV5-4	-	TRBJ2-2	TRBD2	TGTGCCAGCAGCTTGGCGCCGGGACTAGCGGGAAAAGGCACCGGGGAGCTGTTTTTT	CASSLAPGLAGKGTGELFF
TRBV3-1	-	TRBJ1-1	-	TGTGCCAGCAGCCAAGCGAGGGTGAAGAACACTGAAGCTTTCTTT	CASSQARVKNTEAFF
TRBV12-3/TRBV12-4	many	TRBJ2-4	-	TGTGCCAGCAGTCTCGACGAAGTCAATCAGTACTTC	CASSLDEVNQYF
TRBV7-9	many	TRBJ2-3	-	TGTGCCAGCAGCTTTGGACTGGCCCCTAGTGGGAATACGCAGTATTTT	CASSFGLAPSGNTQYF
TRBV12-3/TRBV12-4	many	TRBJ2-2	-	TGTGCCAGCGCCCATACCGGGGAGCTGTTTTTT	CASAHTGELFF
TRBV5-1	-	TRBJ2-1	TRBD2	TGCGCCAGCAGCCCAACTCTAGCGGGAGATAAGAATGAGCAGTTCTTC	CASSPTLAGDKNEQFF
TRBV29-1	-	TRBJ2-1	-	TGCGGGGGGGGGCTGAGCTCCTACAATGAGCAGTTCTTC	CGGGLSSYNEQFF
TRBV28	few	TRBJ2-1	TRBD2	TGTGCCAGCACCTCGGGGGCTAGCGGGGGACCCTATAACAATGAGCAGTTCTTC	CASTSGASGGPYNNEQFF
TRBV27	many	TRBJ2-5	TRBD2	TGTGCCAGCAGTTTGACTAGCGGGAGCTGGGAGACCCAGTACTTC	CASSLTSGSWETQYF
TRBV5-1	few	TRBJ1-6	TRBD1	TGCGCCAGCAGCGCGTGGACAGGCGGAAATTCACCCCTCCACTTT	CASSAWTGGNSPLHF
TRBV20-1	-	TRBJ1-6	TRBD1	TGCAGTGCTAGAGATCCCCCGGGACAGATCTATTCACCCCTCCACTTT	CSARDPPGQIYSPLHF
TRBV4-2	few	TRBJ2-1	-	TGTGCCAGCAGCCAGGGGGCCGATGAGCAGTTCTTC	CASSQGADEQFF
TRBV9	many	TRBJ2-1	TRBD2	TGTGCCAGCAGCCCGGGGAATAGCGGGAATGAGCAGTTCTTC	CASSPGNSGNEQFF
TRBV6-2/TRBV6-3	few	TRBJ2-1	TRBD2	TGTGCCAGCAGTTACTCCCGACTAGCGAAATACAATGAGCAGTTCTTC	CASSYSRLAKYNEQFF
TRBV7-9	-	TRBJ2-2	-	TGTGCCAGCGTTCAAAGTAACACCGGGGAGCTGTTTTTT	CASVQSNTGELFF
TRBV5-1	-	TRBJ1-2	TRBD1	TGCGCCAGCAGCCGAACCCCGGACGGTCGAGGGACAGGGTCCAACTATGGCTACACCTTC	CASSRTPDGRGTGSNYGYTF
TRBV4-3	few	TRBJ2-3	-	TGCGCCAGCAGCCAAGAGACAGCAGACACAGATACGCAGTATTTT	CASSQETADTDTQYF
TRBV10-3	-	TRBJ2-7	TRBD2	TGTGCCATCAGTGATAGACTAGCGGCCCACGAGCAGTACTTC	CAISDRLAAHEQYF
TRBV4-2	-	TRBJ2-3	-	TGTGCCAGCAGCCAAAAGTTCGAGCGGCTTATTCGGGGGACAGATACGCAGTATTTT	CASSQKFERLIRGTDTQYF
TRBV7-9	-	TRBJ2-3	-	TGTGCCAGCAGCTCCGCCTGGGGCACAGATACGCAGTATTTT	CASSSAWGTDTQYF
TRBV12-3/TRBV12-4	many	TRBJ2-7	-	TGTGCCAGCAGTGGGAGGGGGCTCGGATCCTACGAGCAGTACTTC	CASSGRGLGSYEQYF
TRBV7-9	-	TRBJ2-1	TRBD2	TGTGCCAGCAGCCCCGCGGGGGGTAATGAGCAGTTCTTC	CASSPAGGNEQFF
TRBV12-3/TRBV12-4	-	TRBJ2-1	-	TGTGCCAGCAGTTTAGCTAGTAGCAATGAGCAGTTCTTC	CASSLASSNEQFF
TRBV7-3	few	TRBJ2-7	-	TGTGCCAGCAGCTTAATTGTCGAGAACCACGAGCAGTACTTC	CASSLIVENHEQYF
TRBV10-1	many	TRBJ2-5	-	TGCGCCAGCAGTGACAGTCTAGGAGAGACCCAGTACTTC	CASSDSLGETQYF
TRBV28	many	TRBJ1-6	-	TGTGCCAGCAGTTTGAGAGGAGGGTACAATTCACCCCTCCACTTT	CASSLRGGYNSPLHF
TRBV6-1	few	TRBJ2-7	-	TGTGCCAGCGGGGCCGAATACTACGAGCAGTACTTC	CASGAEYYEQYF
TRBV12-3/TRBV12-4	-	TRBJ2-1	TRBD2	TGTGCCAGCAGTGATCCCCGGGGAGGGGTCAATGAGCAGTTCTTC	CASSDPRGGVNEQFF
TRBV19	few	TRBJ1-2	-	TGTGCCAGTGGCAGCGGGGTGAAGGACTATGGCTACACCTTC	CASGSGVKDYGYTF
TRBV5-4	-	TRBJ2-3	-	TGTGCCAGCAGCTACGCAGGGGGGTACACAGATACGCAGTATTTT	CASSYAGGYTDTQYF
TRBV21-1	-	TRBJ2-7	-	TGTGCCAGCAGCCAGTTAGCGGCAGAGCAGTACTTC	CASSQLAAEQYF
TRBV5-1	many	TRBJ1-1	-	TGCGCCAGCAGCAACACAGTGACGAACACTGAAGCTTTCTTT	CASSNTVTNTEAFF
TRBV7-8	-	TRBJ2-5	-	TGTGCCAGCACCTTACACCGGCTACAAGAGACCCAGTACTTC	CASTLHRLQETQYF
TRBV2	few	TRBJ2-2	-	TGTGCCAGCAGAGATGAACAGAACTGGGACGGGGAGCTGTTTTTT	CASRDEQNWDGELFF
TRBV20-1	few	TRBJ1-5	-	TGCAGTGCTAGGCCGCTAAATCAGCCCCAGCATTTT	CSARPLNQPQHF
TRBV11-1	many	TRBJ2-1	TRBD2	TGTGCCAGCAGCTCCGGACTAGCGGGAAGCAATGAGCAGTTCTTC	CASSSGLAGSNEQFF
TRBV5-1	many	TRBJ1-5	TRBD1	TGCGCCAGCAGCTTGGCAGGACAGGAAAATCAGCCCCAGCATTTT	CASSLAGQENQPQHF
TRBV6-1	many	TRBJ1-6	-	TGTGCCAGCAGGGGCCTGGATAGGGAACCCCTCCACTTT	CASRGLDREPLHF